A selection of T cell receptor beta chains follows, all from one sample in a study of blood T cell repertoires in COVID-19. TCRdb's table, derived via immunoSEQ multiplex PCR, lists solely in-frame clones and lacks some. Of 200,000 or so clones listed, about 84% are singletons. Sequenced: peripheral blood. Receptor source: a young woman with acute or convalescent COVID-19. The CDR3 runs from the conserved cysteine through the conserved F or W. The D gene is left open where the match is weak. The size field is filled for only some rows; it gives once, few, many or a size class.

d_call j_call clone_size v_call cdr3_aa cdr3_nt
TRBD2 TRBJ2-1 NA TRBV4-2 CASSQDSGGAYNEQFF TGTGCCAGCAGCCAAGATAGCGGGGGGGCCTACAATGAGCAGTTCTTC
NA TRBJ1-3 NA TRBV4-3 CASSQGLDSGNTIYF TGCGCCAGCAGCCAAGGTCTAGACTCTGGAAACACCATATATTTT
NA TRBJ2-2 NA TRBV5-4 CASSLVGRRGGELFF TGTGCCAGCAGCTTGGTAGGCCGGAGGGGCGGGGAGCTGTTTTTT
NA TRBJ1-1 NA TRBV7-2 CASSLWGGMNTEAFF TGTGCCAGCAGCTTATGGGGCGGGATGAACACTGAAGCTTTCTTT
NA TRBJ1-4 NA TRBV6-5 CASRYNEKLFF TGTGCCAGCAGGTATAATGAAAAACTGTTTTTT
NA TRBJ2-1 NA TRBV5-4 CASSLARLGVGRVLFF TGTGCCAGCAGCTTGGCCCGACTAGGAGTAGGACGGGTTTTGTTCTTC
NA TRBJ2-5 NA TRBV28 CASGPPPTTRPKETQYF TGTGCCAGCGGTCCCCCCCCCACGACTAGACCAAAAGAGACCCAGTACTTC
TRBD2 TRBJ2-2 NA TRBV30 CAWFGGTSGKNTGELFF TGTGCCTGGTTCGGGGGGACTAGCGGGAAGAACACCGGGGAGCTGTTTTTT
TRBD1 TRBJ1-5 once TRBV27 CASSFRGQAHQPQHF TGTGCCAGCAGTTTCCGTGGACAGGCCCATCAGCCCCAGCATTTT
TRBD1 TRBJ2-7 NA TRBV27 CASSSPRGTPPYEQYF TGTGCCAGCAGTTCCCCCAGGGGGACACCTCCCTACGAGCAGTACTTC
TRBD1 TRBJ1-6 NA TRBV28 CAGTGGGSPLHF TGTGCCGGAACAGGGGGCGGTTCACCCCTCCACTTT
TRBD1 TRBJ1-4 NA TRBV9 CASSTQTGVSEKLFF TGTGCCAGCAGCACCCAAACAGGGGTCAGCGAAAAACTGTTTTTT
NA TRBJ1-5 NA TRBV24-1 CATGPLLARAGRQPQHF TGTGCCACCGGCCCCCTCCTAGCCCGGGCTGGACGGCAGCCCCAGCATTTT
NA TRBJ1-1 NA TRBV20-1 CSASSVVNTNTEAFF TGCAGTGCTAGTAGTGTAGTGAATACGAACACTGAAGCTTTCTTT
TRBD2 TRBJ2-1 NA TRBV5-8 CASSLELAGEGNEQFF TGTGCCAGCAGCTTGGAGCTAGCGGGAGAAGGGAATGAGCAGTTCTTC
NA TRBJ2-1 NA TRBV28 CASSGTYSYNEQFF TGTGCCAGCAGCGGGACTTACTCCTACAATGAGCAGTTCTTC
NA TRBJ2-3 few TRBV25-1 CASSYGGAGDTQYF TGTGCCAGCTCCTACGGAGGGGCTGGAGATACGCAGTATTTT
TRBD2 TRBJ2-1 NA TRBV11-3 CASSPGLAGRQFF TGTGCCAGCAGCCCAGGACTAGCGGGAAGACAGTTCTTC
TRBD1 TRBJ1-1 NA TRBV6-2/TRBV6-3 CASSYQQGDTEAFF TGTGCCAGCAGTTACCAACAGGGGGACACTGAAGCTTTCTTT
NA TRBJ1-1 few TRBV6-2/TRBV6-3 CASSHSGGLNTEAFF TGTGCCAGCAGCCATTCCGGGGGGCTGAACACTGAAGCTTTCTTT
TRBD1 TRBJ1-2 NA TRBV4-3 CASSRHRGDGGYTF TGCGCCAGCAGCCGCCACAGGGGCGACGGTGGCTACACCTTC
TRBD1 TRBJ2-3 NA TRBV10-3 CAISEGTGMSTDTQYF TGTGCCATCAGTGAGGGGACAGGGATGAGCACAGATACGCAGTATTTT
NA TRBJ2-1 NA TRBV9 CASSVGVTVKPYNEQFF TGTGCCAGCAGCGTAGGAGTGACAGTGAAACCCTACAATGAGCAGTTCTTC
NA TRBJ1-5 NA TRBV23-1 CASSQSRASGHSNQPQHF TGCGCCAGCAGTCAATCGAGGGCAAGCGGCCATAGCAATCAGCCCCAGCATTTT
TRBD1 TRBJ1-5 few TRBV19 CASSALTGGNQPQHF TGTGCCAGTAGTGCACTGACAGGGGGCAATCAGCCCCAGCATTTT
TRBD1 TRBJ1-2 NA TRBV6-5 CASSYYTGTGGFGYTF TGTGCCAGCAGTTACTATACCGGGACAGGGGGCTTCGGCTACACCTTC
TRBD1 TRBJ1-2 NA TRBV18 CASSSTGDRNYGYTF TGTGCCAGCTCATCAACAGGGGATCGGAACTATGGCTACACCTTC
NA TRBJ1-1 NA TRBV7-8 CASRQLVGEAFF TGTGCCAGCAGACAGTTGGTGGGTGAAGCTTTCTTT
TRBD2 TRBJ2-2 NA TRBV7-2 CASSKGLAGVSANTGELFF TGTGCCAGCAGCAAGGGACTAGCGGGAGTATCCGCGAACACCGGGGAGCTGTTTTTT
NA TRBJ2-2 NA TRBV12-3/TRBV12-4 CASSRGSTGELFF TGTGCCAGCTCTCGGGGGTCCACCGGGGAGCTGTTTTTT
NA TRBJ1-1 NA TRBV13 CASSLSGGYTEAFF TGTGCCAGCAGCTTAAGTGGGGGGTATACTGAAGCTTTCTTT
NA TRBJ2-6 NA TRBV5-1 CASSLLTGNSGANVLTF TGCGCCAGCAGCTTGCTTACAGGGAACTCTGGGGCCAACGTCCTGACTTTC
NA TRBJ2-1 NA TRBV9 CASSVESEIHNEQFF TGTGCCAGCAGCGTAGAGTCAGAAATTCACAATGAGCAGTTCTTC
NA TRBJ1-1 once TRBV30 CAWSLAMNTEAFF TGTGCCTGGAGTCTCGCTATGAACACTGAAGCTTTCTTT
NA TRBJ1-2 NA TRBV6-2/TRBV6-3 CASSYSRGVDGYTF TGTGCCAGCAGTTACTCGAGAGGAGTTGATGGCTACACCTTC
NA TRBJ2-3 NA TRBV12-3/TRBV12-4 CASGLGDTDTQYF TGTGCCAGCGGATTGGGAGACACAGATACGCAGTATTTT
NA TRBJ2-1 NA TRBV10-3 CAIGESYNEQFF TGTGCCATCGGAGAGTCCTACAATGAGCAGTTCTTC
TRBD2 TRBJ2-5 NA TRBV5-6 CASSSAGLADQETQYF TGTGCCAGCAGTTCAGCCGGACTAGCGGATCAAGAGACCCAGTACTTC
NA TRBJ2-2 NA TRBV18 CASSPRAMNTGELFF TGTGCCAGCTCACCAAGAGCGATGAACACCGGGGAGCTGTTTTTT
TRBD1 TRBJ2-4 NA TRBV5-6 CASSGIQGIKNIQYF TGTGCCAGCAGCGGAATACAGGGGATCAAAAACATTCAGTACTTC
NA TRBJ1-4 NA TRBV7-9 CASMKGGLNEKLFF TGTGCCAGTATGAAGGGGGGGTTGAATGAAAAACTGTTTTTT
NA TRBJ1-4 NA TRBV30 CAWEREKLFF TGTGCCTGGGAGAGGGAAAAACTGTTTTTT
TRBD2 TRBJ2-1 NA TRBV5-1 CASRLGTSGYNEQFF TGCGCCAGCAGACTCGGGACTAGCGGCTACAATGAGCAGTTCTTC
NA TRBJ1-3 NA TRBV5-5 CASSRSPLDTIYF TGTGCCAGCAGCCGGTCCCCCCTGGACACCATATATTTT
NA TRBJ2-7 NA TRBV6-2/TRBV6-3 CASSYNTQGRYEQYF TGTGCCAGCAGTTACAACACTCAGGGGCGCTACGAGCAGTACTTC
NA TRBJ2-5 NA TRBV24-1 CATSDPPGGGWETQYF TGTGCCACCAGTGATCCCCCTGGGGGAGGCTGGGAGACCCAGTACTTC
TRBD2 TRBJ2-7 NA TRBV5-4 CASRHLGGSGGSYEQYF TGTGCCAGCAGGCACCTCGGGGGTAGCGGGGGTTCATACGAGCAGTACTTC
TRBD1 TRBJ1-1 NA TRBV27 CASSFRGPNTEAFF TGTGCCAGCAGTTTTAGGGGGCCCAACACTGAAGCTTTCTTT
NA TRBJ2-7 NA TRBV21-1 CASSKLYGTEFYEQYF TGTGCCAGCAGCAAACTCTACGGGACAGAATTCTACGAGCAGTACTTC